The text below deals with one T cell receptor (beta chain). At one end, the junction sequence differs from germline, possibly due to a read error. Sequenced by immunoSEQ multiplex PCR; TCRdb stores in-frame clones only, minus some. The sample lists approximately 130,000 clones, just under 90% seen once, with around 10% in the top ten. This CDR3 comprises 12 residues. The sample comes from a study of control samples from healthy donors and cancer patients. The TCR originated in a man aged 25 to 40 in good health. Sequencing was done on a sample of blood. The chain uses TRBV12-3 or TRBV12-4 and TRBJ2-5, with TRBD2 matching 9 bases. The CDR3 DNA reads TGTGCCAGCAGTTATAGCGGGGGACCCAAAGACTTC. Translation gives CASSYSGGPKDF.